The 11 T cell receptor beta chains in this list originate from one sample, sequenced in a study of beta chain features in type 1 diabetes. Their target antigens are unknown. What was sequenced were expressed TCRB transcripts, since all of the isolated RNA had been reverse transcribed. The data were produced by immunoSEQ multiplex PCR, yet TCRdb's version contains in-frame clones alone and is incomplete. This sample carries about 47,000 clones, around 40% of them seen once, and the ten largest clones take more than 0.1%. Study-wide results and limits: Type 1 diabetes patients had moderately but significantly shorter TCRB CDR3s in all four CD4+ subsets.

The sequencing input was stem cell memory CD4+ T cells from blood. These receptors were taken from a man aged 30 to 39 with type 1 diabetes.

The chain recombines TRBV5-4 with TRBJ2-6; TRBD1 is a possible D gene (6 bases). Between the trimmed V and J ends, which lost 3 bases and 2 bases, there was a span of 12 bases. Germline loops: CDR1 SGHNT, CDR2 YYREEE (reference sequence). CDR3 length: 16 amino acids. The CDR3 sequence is CASSSRTVAGANVLTF. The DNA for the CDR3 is TGTGCCAGCAGCTCCAGGACAGTGGCTGGGGCCAACGTCCTGACTTTC.

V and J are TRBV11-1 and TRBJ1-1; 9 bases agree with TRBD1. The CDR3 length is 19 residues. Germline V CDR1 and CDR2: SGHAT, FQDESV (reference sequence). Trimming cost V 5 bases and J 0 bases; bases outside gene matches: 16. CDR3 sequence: CASSQFRDREGKVNTEAFF. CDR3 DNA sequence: TGTGCCAGCAGCCAATTCCGGGACAGGGAAGGAAAGGTGAACACTGAAGCTTTCTTT. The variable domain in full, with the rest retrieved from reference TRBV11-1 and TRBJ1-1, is EAEVAQSPRYKITEKSQAVAFWCDPISGHATLYWYRQILGQGPELLVQFQDESVVDDSQLPKDRFSAERLKGVDSTLKIQPAELGDSAMYLCASSQFRDREGKVNTEAFFGQGTRLTVV.

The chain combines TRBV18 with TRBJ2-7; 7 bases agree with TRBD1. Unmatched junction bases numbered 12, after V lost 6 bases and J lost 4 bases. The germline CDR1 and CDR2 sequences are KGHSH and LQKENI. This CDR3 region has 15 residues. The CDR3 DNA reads TGTGCCAGCTCTCCCCAGACAGGGAATTTGTACGAGCAGTACTTC. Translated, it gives CASSPQTGNLYEQYF.

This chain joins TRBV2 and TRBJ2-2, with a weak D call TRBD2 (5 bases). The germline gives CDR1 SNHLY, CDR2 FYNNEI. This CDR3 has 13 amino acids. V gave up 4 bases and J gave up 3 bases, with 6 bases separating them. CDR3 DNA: TGTGCCAGCAGTGGACTATACACCGGGGAGCTGTTTTTT. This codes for CASSGLYTGELFF.

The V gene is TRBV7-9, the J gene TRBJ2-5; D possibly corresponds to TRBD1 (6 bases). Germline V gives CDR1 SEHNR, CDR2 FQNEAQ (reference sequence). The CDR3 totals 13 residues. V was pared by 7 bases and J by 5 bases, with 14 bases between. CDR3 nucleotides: TGTGCCAGCAATTACAGGGATTTTGAGACCCAGTACTTC. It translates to CASNYRDFETQYF.

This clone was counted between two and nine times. CDR3 sequence reads: CASSLGRAAYEQYF. In DNA form, the CDR3 reads TGTGCCAGCAGCTTGGGGCGGGCTGCCTACGAGCAGTACTTC. The chain is built from TRBV5-6 and TRBJ2-7, with D possibly TRBD2 on 5 matching bases. CDR3 length: 14 residues. Trimming pared 0 bases from V and 2 bases from J, leaving 9 bases between. The germline gives CDR1 SGHDT, CDR2 YYEEEE.

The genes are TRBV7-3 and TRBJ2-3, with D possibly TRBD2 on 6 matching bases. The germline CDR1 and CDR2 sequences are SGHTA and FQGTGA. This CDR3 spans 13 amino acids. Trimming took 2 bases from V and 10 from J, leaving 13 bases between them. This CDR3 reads CASSLAGGIAQYF. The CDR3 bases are TGTGCCAGCAGCTTAGCTGGGGGGATCGCGCAGTATTTT. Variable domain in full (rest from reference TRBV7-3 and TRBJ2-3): GAGVSQTPSNKVTEKGKYVELRCDPISGHTALYWYRQSLGQGPEFLIYFQGTGAADDSGLPNDRFFAVRPEGSVSTLKIQRTERGDSAVYLCASSLAGGIAQYFGPGTRLTVL.

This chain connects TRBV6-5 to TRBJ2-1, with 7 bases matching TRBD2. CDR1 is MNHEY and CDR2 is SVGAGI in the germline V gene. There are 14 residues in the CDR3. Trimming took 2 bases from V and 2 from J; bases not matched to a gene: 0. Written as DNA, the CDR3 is TGTGCCAGCAGTTACAGCGGGGCCTACAATGAGCAGTTCTTC. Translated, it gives CASSYSGAYNEQFF.

The CDR3 sequence: CASSYRVSYEQYF. DNA of the CDR3: TGTGCCAGCAGCTACAGGGTCTCCTACGAGCAGTACTTC. The chain couples TRBV7-9 to TRBJ2-7, with TRBD1 as a possible D gene (6 bases). The CDR3 consists of 13 residues. Deletions cut 4 bases from V and 0 bases from J, with 7 bases between. Germline CDR1 reads SEHNR; CDR2 reads FQNEAQ (reference sequence).

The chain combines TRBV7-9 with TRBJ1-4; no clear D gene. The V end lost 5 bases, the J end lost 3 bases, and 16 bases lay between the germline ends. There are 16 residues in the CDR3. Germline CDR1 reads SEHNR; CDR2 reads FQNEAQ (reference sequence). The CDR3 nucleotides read TGTGCCAGCAGCCCCCCCCAGGCATTTGCTAATGAAAAACTGTTTTTT. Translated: CASSPPQAFANEKLFF.

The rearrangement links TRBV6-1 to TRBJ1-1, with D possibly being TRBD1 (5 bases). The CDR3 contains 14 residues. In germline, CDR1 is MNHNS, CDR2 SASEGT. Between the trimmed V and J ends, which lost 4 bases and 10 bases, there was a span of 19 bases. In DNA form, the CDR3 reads TGTGCCAGCAGTGCCTACCACCGGGACTTTGGAGCTTTCTTT. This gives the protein CASSAYHRDFGAFF.